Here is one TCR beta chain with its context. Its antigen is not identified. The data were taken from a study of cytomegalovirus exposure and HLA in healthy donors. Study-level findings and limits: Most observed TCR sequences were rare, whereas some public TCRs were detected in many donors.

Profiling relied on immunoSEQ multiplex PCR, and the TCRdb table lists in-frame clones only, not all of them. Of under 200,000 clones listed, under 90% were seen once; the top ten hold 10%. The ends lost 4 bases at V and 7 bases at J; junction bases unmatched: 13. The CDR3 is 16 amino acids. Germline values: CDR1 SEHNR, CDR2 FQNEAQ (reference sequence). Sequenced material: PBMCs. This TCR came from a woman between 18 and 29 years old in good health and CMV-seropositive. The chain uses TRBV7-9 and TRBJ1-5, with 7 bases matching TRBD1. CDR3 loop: CASSSNRQGLRQPQHF. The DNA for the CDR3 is TGTGCCAGCAGCTCAAACCGACAGGGTCTGAGGCAGCCCCAGCATTTT.